The 18 T cell receptor beta chains reported below all come from one sample, sequenced in a study of T-cell memory formation after mild COVID-19. In TCRdb, the 5' RACE reads were re-called with MiXCR into one record per CDR3 protein. The table lists 35,000 to 55,000 distinct CDR3 sequences, 8% to 10% of them singletons. Sequencing was carried out using PBMCs or a T cell subset sorted from them (not recorded which). The receptors come from an adult woman who had mild COVID-19 (a few samples of this study predate the infection). Cell type and time point are not known.

The genes are TRBV27 and TRBJ2-1, with 10 bases fitting TRBD1. Germline V gives CDR1 MNHEY, CDR2 SMNVEV (reference sequence). V dropped 6 bases and J dropped 3; count of bases not matched to a gene: 11. CDR3 length: 17 amino acids. The CDR3 DNA follows: TGTGCCAGCAGCGAGACAGGGGGCTCACTATTCTACAATGAGCAGTTCTTC. This sequence encodes CASSETGGSLFYNEQFF.

The rearrangement joins TRBV28 to TRBJ2-1; D may be TRBD2 (5 bases). The CDR3 is 15 residues long. Germline V gene lookup returns CDR1 MDHEN and CDR2 SYDVKM. Trimming left V 7 bases short and J 5 bases short, with 18 bases between. The chain's CDR3 is CASTGIRPVHNEQFF. In nucleotides, the CDR3 is TGTGCCAGCACCGGGATCCGGCCCGTCCACAATGAGCAGTTCTTC.

The sample holds many counts of this clonotype. CDR3 sequence: CASGVYEQYF. CDR3 coding DNA: TGTGCCAGCGGAGTTTACGAGCAGTACTTC. This chain connects TRBV28 to TRBJ2-7; D gene ambiguous. Germline-derived CDR1 and CDR2 are MDHEN and SYDVKM. V was clipped by 8 bases and J by 4 bases, with 6 bases between them. The CDR3 runs 10 residues.

This clonotype has only a few counts. The V call is TRBV20-1, the J call TRBJ1-6; D is ambiguous. CDR3 size: 16 residues. CDR1 DFQATT and CDR2 SNEGSKA come from the germline V gene (reference sequence). Trimming left V 0 bases short and J 6 bases short, with 15 bases between. The CDR3 region is CSAREGGGSINSPLHF. In DNA, the CDR3 is TGCAGTGCTAGAGAGGGCGGAGGCTCGATTAATTCACCCCTCCACTTT.

This clonotype came up a few times. The chain recombines TRBV6-1 with TRBJ2-1; the match to TRBD2 covers 11 bases. The trim removed 2 bases at V and 1 base at J, leaving 7 bases unmatched. The CDR3 is made up of 18 amino acids. Germline-derived CDR1 and CDR2 are MNHNS and SASEGT. This CDR3 reads CASSEKNLAGGSYNEQFF. The CDR3 DNA is TGTGCCAGCAGTGAAAAAAATCTAGCGGGAGGTTCCTACAATGAGCAGTTCTTC.

The table lists this clonotype with a few counts. V is TRBV30 and J is TRBJ1-2; D is undetermined. This CDR3 spans 12 amino acids. Trimming took off 5 bases at V and 7 bases at J, with 14 bases between the two ends. Germline V gene sequence: CDR1 GTSNPN, CDR2 SVGIG (reference sequence). CDR3 sequence reads: CAWSQEGSGYTF. CDR3 sequence (DNA): TGTGCCTGGTCCCAAGAAGGGTCTGGCTACACCTTC.

The chain links TRBV18 to TRBJ1-1, with D unresolved. The V end lost 3 bases, the J end lost 1 base, and 9 bases lay between the germline ends. Germline-derived CDR1 and CDR2 are KGHSH and LQKENI. CDR3 length: 14 residues. CDR3 bases: TGTGCCAGCTCACCGGCACACCGGAACACTGAAGCTTTCTTT. Protein product: CASSPAHRNTEAFF.

Many counts were recorded for this clonotype. The chain carries TRBV7-9 and TRBJ1-2; D possibly corresponds to TRBD1 (6 bases). V dropped 4 bases and J dropped 4 bases, with 13 bases sitting between them. The CDR3 is made up of 14 amino acids. Per the germline V gene, CDR1 is SEHNR and CDR2 is FQNEAQ (reference sequence). CDR3 nucleotides: TGTGCCAGCAGCTCTTGGACAGACCTCTATGGCTACACCTTC. It codes for CASSSWTDLYGYTF. Full variable domain (rest looked up from reference TRBV7-9 and TRBJ1-2): DTGVSQNPRHKITKRGQNVTFRCDPISEHNRLYWYRQTLGQGPEFLTYFQNEAQLEKSRLLSDRFSAERPKGSFSTLEIQRTEQGDSAMYLCASSSWTDLYGYTFGSGTRLTVV.

V is TRBV9 and J is TRBJ2-1; 12 bases fit TRBD2. The CDR3 sequence is 15 residues long. The germline gives CDR1 SGDLS, CDR2 YYNGEE. Trimming removed 0 bases from V and 11 bases from J; junction bases left unmatched: 6. The CDR3 is CASSVEASGGEKQFF. In DNA, the CDR3 is TGTGCCAGCAGCGTAGAAGCTAGCGGGGGGGAAAAGCAGTTCTTC.

The gene calls are TRBV5-5 and TRBJ2-1; D is possibly TRBD1 (6 bases). Trimming took off 4 bases at V and 6 bases at J, with 17 bases between the two ends. The CDR3 extends over 15 amino acids. Per germline, CDR1 SGHKS and CDR2 YYEKEE (reference sequence). CDR3 sequence (DNA): TGTGCCAGCAGCGCCCGGGACAACAGGGTCAATGAGCAGTTCTTC. This sequence encodes CASSARDNRVNEQFF.

The V and J genes are TRBV4-1 and TRBJ2-2, with 8 bases lining up with TRBD2. CDR1 MGHRA and CDR2 YSYEKL come from the germline V gene. J lost 2 bases, V lost 3 bases, and 2 bases had no gene match. The CDR3 totals 15 residues. The CDR3, as DNA: TGCGCCAGCAGCCACAGCGGGGGAAACACCGGGGAGCTGTTTTTT. Translated, it gives CASSHSGGNTGELFF.

This clonotype was observed a handful of times. This chain links TRBV11-2 with TRBJ2-1; 12 nucleotides agree with TRBD2. The V and J ends lost 7 bases and 11 bases, in that order; junction bases with no gene match: 9. This CDR3 region has 14 residues. The V gene's germline CDR1 is SGHAT and CDR2 FQNNGV. The CDR3 DNA follows: TGTGCCAGCACGACTGGGACTAGCGGGTTTAAGCAGTTCTTC. As protein: CASTTGTSGFKQFF.

This clonotype was observed a handful of times. The CDR3 sequence is CASSSERVAFF. CDR3 DNA sequence: TGTGCCAGCAGTTCCGAGAGGGTAGCTTTCTTT. The chain recombines TRBV12-3 or TRBV12-4 with TRBJ1-1; D unresolved. The CDR3 runs 11 residues. V was clipped by 4 bases and J by 10 bases, with 10 bases between them.

This clonotype was seen only a few times. This chain uses TRBV7-9 with TRBJ1-1; no clear D. Trimming took off 4 bases at V and 7 bases at J, with 7 bases between the two ends. The CDR3 spans 11 residues. Germline loops: CDR1 SEHNR, CDR2 FQNEAQ (reference sequence). In DNA, the CDR3 is TGTGCCAGCAGCTCGCTTATTGAAGCTTTCTTT. Its protein is CASSSLIEAFF. Full variable domain (missing parts from reference TRBV7-9 and TRBJ1-1): DTGVSQNPRHKITKRGQNVTFRCDPISEHNRLYWYRQTLGQGPEFLTYFQNEAQLEKSRLLSDRFSAERPKGSFSTLEIQRTEQGDSAMYLCASSSLIEAFFGQGTRLTVV.

This clonotype was counted only a few times. This sequence joins TRBV7-2 and TRBJ2-3; 13 bases are a match to TRBD2. Unmatched junction bases numbered 8, after V lost 2 bases and J lost 9 bases. CDR3 length: 16 residues. Germline assignment: CDR1 SGHTA and CDR2 FQGNSA. CDR3 in amino acids: CASSLMATSGRSTQYF. CDR3 sequence (DNA): TGTGCCAGCAGCTTAATGGCGACTAGCGGGAGGTCCACGCAGTATTTT.

The rearrangement uses TRBV5-6 and TRBJ2-5; D is possibly TRBD1 or TRBD2 (6 bases each). The CDR3 covers 13 residues. Per the germline V gene, CDR1 is SGHDT and CDR2 is YYEEEE. V was trimmed by 0 bases and J by 5 bases, leaving 8 bases between them. CDR3 sequence reads: CASSLEGGETQYF. As DNA, the CDR3 is TGTGCCAGCAGCTTGGAAGGGGGGGAGACCCAGTACTTC.

This clonotype appeared many times. The J gene is TRBJ1-2, the V gene TRBV7-9; maybe TRBD1 (6 bases). Deletions cut 1 base from V and 7 bases from J, with 13 bases between. This CDR3 has 14 residues. Germline values: CDR1 SEHNR, CDR2 FQNEAQ (reference sequence). The CDR3 region is CASSLVSGDGGYTF. CDR3 in DNA: TGTGCCAGCAGCTTAGTATCAGGGGACGGTGGCTACACCTTC.

This clonotype was recorded at least ten times. The chain uses TRBV6-6 and TRBJ2-7; TRBD1 is a possible D gene (6 bases). Deletions cut 6 bases from V and 1 base from J, with 13 bases between. The germline V gene encodes CDR1 MNHNY and CDR2 SVGAGI (reference sequence). The CDR3 runs to 14 residues. The CDR3 DNA reads as TGTGCCAGCAGCCACTCTACAGGGTCCTACGAGCAGTACTTC. This sequence encodes CASSHSTGSYEQYF.